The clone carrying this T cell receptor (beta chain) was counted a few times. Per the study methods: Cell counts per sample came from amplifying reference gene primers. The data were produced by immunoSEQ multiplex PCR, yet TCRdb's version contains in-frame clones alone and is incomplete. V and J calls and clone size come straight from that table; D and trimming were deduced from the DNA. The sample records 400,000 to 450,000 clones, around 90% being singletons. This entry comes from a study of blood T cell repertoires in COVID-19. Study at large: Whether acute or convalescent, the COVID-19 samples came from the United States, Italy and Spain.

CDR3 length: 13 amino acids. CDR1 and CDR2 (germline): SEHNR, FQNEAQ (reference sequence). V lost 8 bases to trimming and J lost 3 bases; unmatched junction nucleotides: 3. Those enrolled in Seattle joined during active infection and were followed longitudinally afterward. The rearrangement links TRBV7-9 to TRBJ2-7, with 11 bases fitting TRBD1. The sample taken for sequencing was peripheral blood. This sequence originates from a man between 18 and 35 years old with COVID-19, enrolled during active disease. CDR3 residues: CASGGTGGYEQYF. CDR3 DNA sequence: TGTGCCAGCGGGGGGACAGGGGGCTACGAGCAGTACTTC.